This passage covers 10 T cell receptor beta chains from one sample sequenced in a study of control samples from healthy donors and cancer patients. Clones were read by immunoSEQ multiplex PCR, and TCRdb kept only the in-frame ones, dropping some. The table shows 200,000 to 250,000 clones, with 90% to 95% occurring only once. The sample consisted of blood. These receptors were obtained from a man in his fifties in good health.

J is TRBJ1-5 and V is TRBV30, with D unclear. V lost 3 bases to trimming and J lost 3 bases, with 12 bases between them. CDR1 and CDR2 from the germline V gene are GTSNPN and SVGIG (reference sequence). The CDR3 is 14 residues long. The CDR3 protein is CAWRGQSYNQPQHF. In DNA, the CDR3 is TGTGCCTGGAGGGGTCAATCCTACAATCAGCCCCAGCATTTT.

J is TRBJ2-2 and V is TRBV6-2 or TRBV6-3, with a tentative D call TRBD2 (7 bases). The germline CDR1 and CDR2 sequences are MNHEY and SVGEGT. The V end was cut by 5 bases, the J end by 7 bases, with 14 bases between. CDR3 length: 14 amino acids. In DNA, the CDR3 is TGTGCCAGCAGTAGGGGGGGCCAGGACGGGGAGCTGTTTTTT. It translates to CASSRGGQDGELFF.

The rearrangement uses TRBV28 and TRBJ2-7; 8 nucleotides match TRBD1. V lost 3 bases to trimming and J lost 4 bases; unmatched junction nucleotides: 11. The CDR3 contains 16 residues. Germline values: CDR1 MDHEN, CDR2 SYDVKM. For the CDR3, the DNA is TGTGCCAGCAGTTTTATTCGTGGACAGGGACTTTACGAGCAGTACTTC. It yields the protein CASSFIRGQGLYEQYF.

The chain carries TRBV28 and TRBJ1-1; 9 bases match TRBD1. The CDR3 is 16 residues long. The J segment lost 3 bases and the V segment lost 5 bases, leaving 10 bases of the junction unmatched. Germline CDR1 reads MDHEN; CDR2 reads SYDVKM. This CDR3 reads CASSTRQGGGDTEAFF. CDR3 DNA sequence: TGTGCCAGCAGTACCAGACAGGGGGGGGGCGACACTGAAGCTTTCTTT. Using reference TRBV28 and TRBJ1-1 for the parts outside the CDR3, the full variable domain is DVKVTQSSRYLVKRTGEKVFLECVQDMDHENMFWYRQDPGLGLRLIYFSYDVKMKEKGDIPEGYSVSREKKERFSLILESASTNQTSMYLCASSTRQGGGDTEAFFGQGTRLTVV.

The V call is TRBV2, the J call TRBJ2-7; 8 nucleotides match TRBD2. Germline V lookup: CDR1 SNHLY, CDR2 FYNNEI. V lost 5 bases to trimming and J lost 3 bases; unmatched junction nucleotides: 3. This CDR3 is built from 13 residues. The CDR3 DNA sequence: TGTGCCAGCAGTAAGGGGACTAGCTACGAGCAGTACTTC. It is translated as CASSKGTSYEQYF. Full variable domain (missing parts from reference TRBV2 and TRBJ2-7): EPEVTQTPSHQVTQMGQEVILRCVPISNHLYFYWYRQILGQKVEFLVSFYNNEISEKSEIFDDQFSVERPDGSNFTLKIRSTKLEDSAMYFCASSKGTSYEQYFGPGTRLTVT.

This rearrangement joins TRBV29-1 to TRBJ1-5; D perhaps matches TRBD1 (6 bases). V was shortened by 6 bases and J by 1 base, with 13 bases between the two germline ends. From germline, CDR1 is SQVTM and CDR2 ANQGSEA. This CDR3 region has 14 residues. The CDR3 loop is CSVAAQGSNQPQHF. The CDR3 nucleotides read TGCAGCGTGGCTGCACAGGGAAGCAATCAGCCCCAGCATTTT.

J is TRBJ2-6 and V is TRBV19, with a weak D call TRBD1 (5 bases). There are 15 residues in the CDR3. In germline, CDR1 is LNHDA, CDR2 SQIVND (reference sequence). Trimming removed 3 bases at V and 2 bases at J, with 8 bases between. The CDR3: CASSIRGAGANVLTF. The CDR3 DNA reads as TGTGCCAGTAGTATTAGGGGTGCTGGGGCCAACGTCCTGACTTTC.

V is TRBV10-3 and J is TRBJ1-2, with TRBD1 as a possible D gene (5 bases). The ends were cut back, 3 bases at V and 0 bases at J, with 11 bases in the middle. The CDR3 has 15 residues. The germline V gene has CDR1 ENHRY and CDR2 SYGVKD. This CDR3 reads CAISDQGTANYGYTF. The CDR3 coding sequence is TGTGCCATCAGTGACCAGGGAACGGCTAACTATGGCTACACCTTC.

The chain uses TRBV5-5 and TRBJ2-6; no clear D gene. The CDR3 is made up of 15 amino acids. V shed 0 bases and J shed 2 bases, with 6 bases lying between them. In germline, CDR1 is SGHKS, CDR2 YYEKEE (reference sequence). The CDR3 region has the DNA TGTGCCAGCAGCTTGGGCGGTCCTGGGGCCAACGTCCTGACTTTC. This translates into CASSLGGPGANVLTF.

V and J are TRBV7-3 and TRBJ2-1, with D possibly being TRBD2 (6 bases). With 4 bases removed from V and 12 bases from J, the gap between germline ends came to 16 bases. The CDR3 loop spans 13 amino acids. The germline gives CDR1 SGHTA, CDR2 FQGTGA. The CDR3 region is CASSSSERALQFF. For the CDR3, the DNA is TGTGCCAGCAGCTCGAGTGAGCGGGCCCTGCAGTTCTTC. Variable domain in full (rest from reference TRBV7-3 and TRBJ2-1): GAGVSQTPSNKVTEKGKYVELRCDPISGHTALYWYRQSLGQGPEFLIYFQGTGAADDSGLPNDRFFAVRPEGSVSTLKIQRTERGDSAVYLCASSSSERALQFFGPGTRLTVL.